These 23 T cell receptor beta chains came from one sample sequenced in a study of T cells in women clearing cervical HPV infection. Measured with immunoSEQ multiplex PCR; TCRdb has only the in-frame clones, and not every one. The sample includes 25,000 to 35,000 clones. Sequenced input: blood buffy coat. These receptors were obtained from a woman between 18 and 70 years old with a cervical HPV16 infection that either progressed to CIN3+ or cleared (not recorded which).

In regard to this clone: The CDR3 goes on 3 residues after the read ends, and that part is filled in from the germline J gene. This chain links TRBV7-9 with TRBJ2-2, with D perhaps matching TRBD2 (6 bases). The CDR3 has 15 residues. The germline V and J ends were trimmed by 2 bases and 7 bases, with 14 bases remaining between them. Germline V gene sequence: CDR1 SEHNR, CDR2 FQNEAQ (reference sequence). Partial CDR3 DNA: TGTGCCAGCAGCTTAAGGCCGGGAGCGGACGGGGAG. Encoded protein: CASSLRPGADGE. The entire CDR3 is CASSLRPGADGELFF.

The sequenced part of the CDR3 DNA is TGTGCCACCAAGCCGAGGGCCGCTATCGACAATGAG. Translated: CATKPRAAIDNE. The full CDR3 reads CATKPRAAIDNEQFF. The rearrangement links TRBV2 to TRBJ2-1; TRBD2 is a possible D gene (5 bases). The DNA ends 3 residues before the CDR3 does, and the rest of the CDR3 is filled in from the germline J gene. V lost 10 bases to trimming and J lost 5 bases, with 21 bases between them. The CDR3 totals 15 residues. Per the germline V gene, CDR1 is SNHLY and CDR2 is FYNNEI.

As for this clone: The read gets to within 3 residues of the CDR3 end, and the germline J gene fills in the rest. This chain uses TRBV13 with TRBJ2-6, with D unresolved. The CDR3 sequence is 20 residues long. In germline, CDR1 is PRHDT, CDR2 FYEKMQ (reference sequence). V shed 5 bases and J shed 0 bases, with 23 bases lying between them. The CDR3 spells CASSRDFPKVFSSGANVLTF. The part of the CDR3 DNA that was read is TGTGCCAGCAGCAGAGACTTTCCTAAAGTCTTTAGCTCTGGGGCCAACGTC. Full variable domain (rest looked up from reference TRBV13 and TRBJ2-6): AAGVIQSPRHLIKEKRETATLKCYPIPRHDTVYWYQQGPGQDPQFLISFYEKMQSDKGSIPDRFSAQQFSDYHSELNMSSLELGDSALYFCASSRDFPKVFSSGANVLTFGAGSRLTVL.

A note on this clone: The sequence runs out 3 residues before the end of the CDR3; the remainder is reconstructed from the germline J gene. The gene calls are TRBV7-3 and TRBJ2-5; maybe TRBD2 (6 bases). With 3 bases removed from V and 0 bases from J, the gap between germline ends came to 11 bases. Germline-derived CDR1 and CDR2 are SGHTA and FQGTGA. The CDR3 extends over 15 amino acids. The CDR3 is CASSFLGGDQETQYF. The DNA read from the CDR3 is TGTGCCAGCAGCTTTTTGGGCGGGGACCAAGAGACC.

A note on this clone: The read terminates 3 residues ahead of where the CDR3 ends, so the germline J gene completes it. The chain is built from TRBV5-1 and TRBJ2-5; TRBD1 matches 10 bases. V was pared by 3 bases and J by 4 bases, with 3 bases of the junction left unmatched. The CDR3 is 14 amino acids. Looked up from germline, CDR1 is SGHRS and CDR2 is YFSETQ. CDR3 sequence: CASSSGTGVETQYF. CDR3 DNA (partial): TGCGCCAGCAGCTCCGGGACAGGGGTAGAGACC.

CDR3 bases read: TGCAGTGCTAGAGAATTGTGGTCGCTAGCGGGAAGCAATGAG. Amino acids: CSARELWSLAGSNE. The complete CDR3 reads CSARELWSLAGSNEQFF. The chain links TRBV20-1 to TRBJ2-1, with 9 bases that match TRBD2. The sequence runs out 3 residues before the end of the CDR3; the remainder is reconstructed from the germline J gene. Germline V lookup: CDR1 DFQATT, CDR2 SNEGSKA (reference sequence). This CDR3 contains 17 residues. V trimming: 0 bases; J trimming: 6 bases; junction bases outside the gene matches: 12.

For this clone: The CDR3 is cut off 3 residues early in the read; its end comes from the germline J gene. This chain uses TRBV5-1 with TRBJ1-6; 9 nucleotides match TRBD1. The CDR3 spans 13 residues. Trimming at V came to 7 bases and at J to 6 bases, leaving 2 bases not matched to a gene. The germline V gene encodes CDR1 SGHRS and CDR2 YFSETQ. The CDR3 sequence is CASGTGSNSPLHF. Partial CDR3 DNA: TGCGCCAGCGGGACAGGGAGTAATTCACCC.

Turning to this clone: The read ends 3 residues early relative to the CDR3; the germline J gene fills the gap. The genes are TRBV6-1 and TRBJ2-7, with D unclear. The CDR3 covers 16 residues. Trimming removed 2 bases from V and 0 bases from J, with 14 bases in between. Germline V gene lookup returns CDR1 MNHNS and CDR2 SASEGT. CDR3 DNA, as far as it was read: TGTGCCAGCAGTGAACAGTCGGCAGCGTTCTCCTACGAG. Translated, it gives CASSEQSAAFSYE. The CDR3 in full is CASSEQSAAFSYEQYF.

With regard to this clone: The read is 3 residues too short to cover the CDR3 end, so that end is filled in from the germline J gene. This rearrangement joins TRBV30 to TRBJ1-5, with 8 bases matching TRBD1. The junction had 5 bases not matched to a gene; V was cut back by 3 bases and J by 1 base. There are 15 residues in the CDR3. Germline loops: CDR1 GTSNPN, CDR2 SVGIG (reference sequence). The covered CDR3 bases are TGTGCCTGGAGCCTGCGGGACAGGAGCAATCAGCCC. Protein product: CAWSLRDRSNQP. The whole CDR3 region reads CAWSLRDRSNQPQHF.

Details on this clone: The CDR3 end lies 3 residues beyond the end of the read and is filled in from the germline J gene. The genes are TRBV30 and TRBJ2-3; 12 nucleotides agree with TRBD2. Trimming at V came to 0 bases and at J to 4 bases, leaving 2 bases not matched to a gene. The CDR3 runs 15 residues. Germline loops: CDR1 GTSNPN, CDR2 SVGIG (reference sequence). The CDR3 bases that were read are TGTGCCTGGAGTGTCAGACTAGCGGGGGCAGATACG. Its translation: CAWSVRLAGADT. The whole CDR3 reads CAWSVRLAGADTQYF.

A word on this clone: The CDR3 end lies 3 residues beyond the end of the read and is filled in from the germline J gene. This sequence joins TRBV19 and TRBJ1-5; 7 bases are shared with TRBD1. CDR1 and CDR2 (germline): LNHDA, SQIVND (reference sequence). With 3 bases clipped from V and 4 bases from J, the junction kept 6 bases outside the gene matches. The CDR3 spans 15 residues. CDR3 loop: CASSISGQDNQPQHF. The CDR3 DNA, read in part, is TGTGCCAGTAGTATCTCCGGACAGGATAATCAGCCC.

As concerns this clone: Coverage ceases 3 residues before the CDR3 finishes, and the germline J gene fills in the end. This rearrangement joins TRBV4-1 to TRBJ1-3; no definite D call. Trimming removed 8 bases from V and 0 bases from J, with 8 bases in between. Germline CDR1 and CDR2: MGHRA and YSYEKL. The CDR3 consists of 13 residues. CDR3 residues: CASAEVSGNTIYF. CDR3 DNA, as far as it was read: TGCGCCAGCGCGGAAGTCTCTGGAAACACC.

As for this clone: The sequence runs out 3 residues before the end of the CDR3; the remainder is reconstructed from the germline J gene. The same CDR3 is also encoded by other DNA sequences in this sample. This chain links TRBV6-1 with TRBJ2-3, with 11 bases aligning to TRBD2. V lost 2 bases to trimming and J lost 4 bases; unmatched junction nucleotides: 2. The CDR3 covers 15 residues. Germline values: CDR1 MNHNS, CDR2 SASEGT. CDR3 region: CASSELAGGPDTQYF. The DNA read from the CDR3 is TGTGCCAGCAGTGAATTAGCGGGGGGGCCAGATACG.

CDR3 in amino acids: CASSQGLLRANYGYTF. The CDR3 DNA, read in part, is TGTGCCAGCAGCCAAGGACTTCTCAGGGCTAACTATGGC. The rearrangement links TRBV14 to TRBJ1-2; possibly TRBD1 for D (5 bases). The CDR3 end lies 3 residues beyond the end of the read and is filled in from the germline J gene. Per germline, CDR1 SGHDN and CDR2 FVKESK. Trimming cost V 1 base and J 0 bases, with 12 bases left between them. There are 16 residues in the CDR3.

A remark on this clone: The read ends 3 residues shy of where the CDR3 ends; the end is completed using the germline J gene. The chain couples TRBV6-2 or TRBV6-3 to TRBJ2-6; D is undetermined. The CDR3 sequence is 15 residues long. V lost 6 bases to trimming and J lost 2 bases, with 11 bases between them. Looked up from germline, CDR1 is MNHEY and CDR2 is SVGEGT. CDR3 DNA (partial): TGTGCCAGCAGCGCGACCCGGGCTGGGGCCAACGTC. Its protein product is CASSATRAGANV. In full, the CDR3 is CASSATRAGANVLTF.

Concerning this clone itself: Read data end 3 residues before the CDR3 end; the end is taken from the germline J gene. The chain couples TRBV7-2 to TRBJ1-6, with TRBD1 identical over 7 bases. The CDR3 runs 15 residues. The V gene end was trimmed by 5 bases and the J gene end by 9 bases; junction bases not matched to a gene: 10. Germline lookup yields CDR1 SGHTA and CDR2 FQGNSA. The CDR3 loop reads CASSIAWDSLSPLHF. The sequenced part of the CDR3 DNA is TGTGCCAGCAGCATTGCTTGGGACAGCCTTTCACCC.

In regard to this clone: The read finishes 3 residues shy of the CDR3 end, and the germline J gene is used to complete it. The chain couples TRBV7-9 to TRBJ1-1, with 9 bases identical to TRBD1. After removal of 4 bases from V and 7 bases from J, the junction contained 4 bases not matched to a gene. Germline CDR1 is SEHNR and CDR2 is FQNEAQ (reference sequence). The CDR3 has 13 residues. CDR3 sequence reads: CASSYTGQGEAFF. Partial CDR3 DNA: TGTGCCAGCAGCTATACGGGACAGGGTGAA.

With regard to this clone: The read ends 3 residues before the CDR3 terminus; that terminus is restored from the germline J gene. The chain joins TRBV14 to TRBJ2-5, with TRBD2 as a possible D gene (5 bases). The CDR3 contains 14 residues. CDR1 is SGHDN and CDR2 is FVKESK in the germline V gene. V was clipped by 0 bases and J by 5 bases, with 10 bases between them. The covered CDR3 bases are TGTGCCAGCAGCCAAGAGGAGCGGCGGGAGACC. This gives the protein CASSQEERRET. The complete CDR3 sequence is CASSQEERRETQYF.

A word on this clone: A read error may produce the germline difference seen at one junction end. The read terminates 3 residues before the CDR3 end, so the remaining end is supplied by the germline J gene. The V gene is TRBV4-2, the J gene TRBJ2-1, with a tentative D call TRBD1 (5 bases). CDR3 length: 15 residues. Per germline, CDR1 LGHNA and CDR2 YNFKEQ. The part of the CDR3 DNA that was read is TGCGCCAGCAGCCAAGATGGTGTCAGACAGAATGAG. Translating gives CASSQDGVRQNE. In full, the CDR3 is CASSQDGVRQNEQFF.

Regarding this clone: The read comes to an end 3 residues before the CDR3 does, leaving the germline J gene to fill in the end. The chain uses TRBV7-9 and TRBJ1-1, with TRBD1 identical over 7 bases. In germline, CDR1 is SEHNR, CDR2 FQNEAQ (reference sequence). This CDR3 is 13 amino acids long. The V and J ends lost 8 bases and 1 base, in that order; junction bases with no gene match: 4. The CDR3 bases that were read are TGTGCCAGCGTCAGGACAGGGAACACTGAA. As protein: CASVRTGNTE. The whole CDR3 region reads CASVRTGNTEAFF.

CDR3 bases read: TGTGCCAGCAGCTTATCCTACAGTTCACCC. This codes for CASSLSYSSP. The entire CDR3 sequence reads CASSLSYSSPLHF. The chain has TRBV11-3 and TRBJ1-6; D gene uncertain. The read ends 3 residues early relative to the CDR3; the germline J gene fills the gap. Trimming cost V 2 bases and J 9 bases, with 8 bases left between them. CDR3 length: 13 amino acids. Germline V gene sequence: CDR1 SGHNT, CDR2 YENEEA.

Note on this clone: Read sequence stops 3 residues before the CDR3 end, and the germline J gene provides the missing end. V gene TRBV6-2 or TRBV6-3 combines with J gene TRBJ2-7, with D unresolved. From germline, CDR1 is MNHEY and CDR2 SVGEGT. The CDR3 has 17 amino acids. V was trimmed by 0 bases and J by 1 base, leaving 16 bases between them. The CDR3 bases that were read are TGTGCCAGCAGTTACTCGCCGACCCCGACCAGGTCCTACGAG. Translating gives CASSYSPTPTRSYE. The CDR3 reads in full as CASSYSPTPTRSYEQYF.

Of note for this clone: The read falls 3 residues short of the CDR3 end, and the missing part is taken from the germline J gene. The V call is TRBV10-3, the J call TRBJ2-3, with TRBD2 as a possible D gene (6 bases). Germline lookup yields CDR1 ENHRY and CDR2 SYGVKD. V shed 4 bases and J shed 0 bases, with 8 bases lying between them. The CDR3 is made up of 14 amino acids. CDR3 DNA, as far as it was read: TGTGCCATCAGTGTTGGGACTAGCACAGATACG. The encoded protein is CAISVGTSTDT. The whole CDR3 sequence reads CAISVGTSTDTQYF.